Listed below are T cell receptor beta chains from one sample, sequenced in a study of shared clonotypes between healthy human individuals. Produced via immunoSEQ multiplex PCR; TCRdb's table is partial and in-frame only. The sample shows roughly 480,000 clones, 79% of them seen only once. The specimen was PBMCs. The receptors were gathered from a woman between 40 and 55 years old in good health. Some clones in this sample may be carry-over from other donors' samples. Each CDR3 is given with its conserved first and last residue. Fields, in order: D gene, J gene, V gene, clone size, CDR3 DNA, CDR3 protein. The D gene is left open where the match is weak. The listing skips clone size in some rows; elsewhere it reads once, few, many or a size class.

>-|TRBJ1-1|TRBV19|-
TGTGCCAGTAGGGGGGCTGGGTTCACTGAAGCTTTCTTT
CASRGAGFTEAFF
>-|TRBJ1-2|TRBV30|-
TGTGCCTGTCCTACCCCAGGGGAGAATGGCTACACCTTC
CACPTPGENGYTF
>-|TRBJ1-4|TRBV4-3|-
TGCGCCAGCAGCCAAGATTGGGGGACTAGAGAAAAACTGTTTTTT
CASSQDWGTREKLFF
>TRBD2|TRBJ2-3|TRBV7-3|once
TGTGCCAGCAGCTTAGGGACTAGCGGGCCTAGCACAGATACGCAGTATTTT
CASSLGTSGPSTDTQYF
>TRBD1|TRBJ1-4|TRBV19|-
TGTGCCAGTAGTACGGACAGGGTGAATGAAAAACTGTTTTTT
CASSTDRVNEKLFF
>TRBD2|TRBJ2-1|TRBV5-6|-
TGTGCCAGCAGCTTGGTTACTAGCGGGGGCAATGAGCAGTTCTTC
CASSLVTSGGNEQFF
>-|TRBJ1-2|TRBV4-2|-
TGTGCCAGCAGCCAAGGGTCGGACCGCTCGGTCGGCTACACCTTC
CASSQGSDRSVGYTF
>-|TRBJ2-1|TRBV18|-
TGTGCCAGCTCACCACTAGGGTTGCATGAGCAGTTCTTC
CASSPLGLHEQFF
>-|TRBJ1-4|TRBV4-1|-
TGCGCCAGCAGCCAAGACCCGGGGGACGAAAAACTGTTTTTT
CASSQDPGDEKLFF
>TRBD2|TRBJ2-5|TRBV14|-
TGTGCCAGCAGCCAAGAATCGCGGCGGTTAGCGGGGTACCAAGAGACCCAGTACTTC
CASSQESRRLAGYQETQYF
>TRBD1|TRBJ2-1|TRBV9|-
TGTGCCAGCAGCGAATCAGGGGGTACCTACAATGAGCAGTTCTTC
CASSESGGTYNEQFF